The 3 T cell receptor beta chains below come from one sample, sequenced in a study of blood T cell repertoires in COVID-19. Assay used: immunoSEQ multiplex PCR; TCRdb lists only in-frame clones, some missing. The data contain 220,000 or so clones, 70% to 85% of them singletons. Sequences were obtained from PBMCs or T cells enriched from blood (not recorded which). These receptors originate from a woman in her thirties or forties with acute COVID-19.

Note on this clone: Within the sample, other DNA sequences also encode this same CDR3. The genes are TRBV5-6 and TRBJ2-7; D is possibly TRBD1 (6 bases). From germline, CDR1 is SGHDT and CDR2 YYEEEE. The CDR3 covers 13 residues. Trimming removed 2 bases from V and 2 bases from J, with 8 bases in between. CDR3 sequence: CASSFGTTYEQYF. The CDR3 region has the DNA TGTGCCAGCAGCTTCGGGACAACCTACGAGCAGTACTTC.

The chain joins TRBV3-1 (or the pseudogene TRBV3-2) to TRBJ2-7; D is perhaps TRBD2 (7 bases). Per the germline V gene, CDR1 is LGHDT and CDR2 is YNNKEL (reference sequence). This CDR3 has 15 residues. Trimming pared 4 bases from V and 2 bases from J, leaving 15 bases between. CDR3 loop: CASSRVQGGAYEQYF. The CDR3 bases are TGTGCCAGCAGCCGAGTACAGGGAGGGGCCTACGAGCAGTACTTC.

The chain recombines TRBV6-5 with TRBJ2-3; 10 nucleotides agree with TRBD2. Germline CDR1 reads MNHEY; CDR2 reads SVGAGI. V lost 9 bases to trimming and J lost 1 base; unmatched junction nucleotides: 7. The CDR3 spans 15 residues. DNA of the CDR3: TGTGCCAGTCTCACAGGACTAGCGGGCACAGATACGCAGTATTTT. Translating it yields CASLTGLAGTDTQYF.